Each of the 26 T cell receptor beta chains below was sequenced from the same sample in a study of T cell repertoires in cytomegalovirus infection. TCRdb re-derived calls from the reads in MiXCR, one entry per CDR3 protein. The sample has roughly 230,000 distinct CDR3 sequences; roughly 6.5% are singletons. The sequenced sample consisted of PBMCs. The source is a human donor in good health (CMV status not recorded). Some clones in this sample may be carry-over from other donors' samples.

This clonotype was detected many times. The chain joins TRBV10-3 to TRBJ1-5; TRBD1 is a possible D gene (5 bases). The CDR3 length is 16 residues. Germline V lookup: CDR1 ENHRY, CDR2 SYGVKD. V lost 5 bases and J lost 0, with 14 bases in between. Written as DNA, the CDR3 is TGTGCCATCAGTTCGGGGACTAGGAGTAGCAATCAGCCCCAGCATTTT. Residues: CAISSGTRSSNQPQHF.

This clonotype was counted at least ten times. J is TRBJ1-2 and V is TRBV6-2 or TRBV6-3; TRBD1 matches at 9 bases. Germline-derived CDR1 and CDR2 are MNHEY and SVGEGT. V shed 4 bases and J 2 bases; nucleotides not matched to a gene: 2. The CDR3 covers 14 residues. The CDR3, as DNA: TGTGCCAGCAGTTCACAGGGGGCGAACTATGGCTACACCTTC. This sequence encodes CASSSQGANYGYTF.

This clonotype was seen at least ten times. V and J are TRBV7-3 and TRBJ1-5, with D uncertain. V was shortened by 0 bases and J by 6 bases, with 12 bases between the two germline ends. Germline CDR1 reads SGHTA; CDR2 reads FQGTGA. The CDR3 extends over 15 amino acids. The CDR3 loop is CASSLTGQRSQPQHF. As DNA, the CDR3 is TGTGCCAGCAGCTTAACTGGGCAGAGGAGTCAGCCCCAGCATTTT.

This clonotype was detected ten times or more. The J gene is TRBJ1-1, the V gene TRBV2, with D uncertain. The CDR3 runs to 14 residues. Germline CDR1 SNHLY, CDR2 FYNNEI. Trimming pared 6 bases from V and 0 bases from J, leaving 11 bases between. CDR3: CASSFAGMNTEAFF. The CDR3 DNA reads as TGTGCCAGCAGCTTCGCGGGGATGAACACTGAAGCTTTCTTT.

There are many counts of this clonotype. This rearrangement joins TRBV2 to TRBJ1-2, with D possibly being TRBD1 (5 bases). CDR3 length: 13 residues. Looked up from germline, CDR1 is SNHLY and CDR2 is FYNNEI. The ends were cut back, 7 bases at V and 5 bases at J, with 14 bases in the middle. The chain's CDR3 is CASTPGPLYGYTF. The CDR3 DNA is TGTGCCAGCACCCCGGGACCCTTATATGGCTACACCTTC.

The rearrangement uses TRBV9 and TRBJ2-1; TRBD2 might be the D (6 bases). The germline V gene has CDR1 SGDLS and CDR2 YYNGEE. The CDR3 sequence is 14 residues long. Trimming cost V 3 bases and J 4 bases, with 11 bases left between them. The CDR3 DNA is TGTGCCAGCAGCGAGGACGCGGGGTACAATGAGCAGTTCTTC. Translating it yields CASSEDAGYNEQFF.

On this clonotype: A much larger clone differs by one base, so this may be a read error. The chain recombines TRBV6-5 with TRBJ2-4; possible D gene TRBD1, 6 bases. The J call may be incorrect, as the DNA end agrees better with TRBJ2-1. The CDR3 totals 14 residues. Germline CDR1 MNHEY, CDR2 SVGAGI. CDR3 region: CASSRTGIKNIQFF. The CDR3 nucleotides are TGTGCCAGCAGCCGCACAGGGATAAAAAACATTCAGTTCTTC.

This clonotype was seen at least ten times. The chain couples TRBV19 to TRBJ2-1; D unresolved. The CDR3 is 13 amino acids. The germline gives CDR1 LNHDA, CDR2 SQIVND (reference sequence). V gave up 3 bases and J gave up 2 bases, with 5 bases separating them. DNA of the CDR3: TGTGCCAGTAGTATCCCGCCCTACAATGAGCAGTTCTTC. Amino acids: CASSIPPYNEQFF.

This clonotype has at least ten counts. V is TRBV4-1 and J is TRBJ1-1; 7 positions agree with TRBD1. With 0 bases clipped from V and 5 bases from J, the junction kept 6 bases outside the gene matches. CDR3 length: 15 residues. Germline lookup yields CDR1 MGHRA and CDR2 YSYEKL. The CDR3, as DNA: TGCGCCAGCAGCCAAGAAAACAGGGGTGTGACTGAAGCTTTCTTT. Amino acids: CASSQENRGVTEAFF.

This clonotype was seen repeatedly, ten times or more. V usage is TRBV29-1 and J usage is TRBJ1-1; D is possibly TRBD1 (5 bases). Deletions cut 2 bases from V and 4 bases from J, with 17 bases between. The CDR3 runs to 15 residues. CDR1 and CDR2 from the germline V gene are SQVTM and ANQGSEA. CDR3 DNA: TGCAGCGTTGAAAGCTTCTGGGACGGGGGCACTGAAGCTTTCTTT. It encodes CSVESFWDGGTEAFF.

This clonotype was recorded at least ten times. The chain carries TRBV19 and TRBJ2-1; D is ambiguous. Trimming cost V 2 bases and J 7 bases, with 12 bases left between them. The length of the CDR3 is 14 residues. From germline, CDR1 is LNHDA and CDR2 SQIVND (reference sequence). The DNA of the CDR3 is TGTGCCAGTAGTATATGGCCCAGTCAGAATGAGCAGTTCTTC. This gives the protein CASSIWPSQNEQFF. The whole variable domain, filled in from reference TRBV19 and TRBJ2-1, reads DGGITQSPKYLFRKEGQNVTLSCEQNLNHDAMYWYRQDPGQGLRLIYYSQIVNDFQKGDIAEGYSVSREKKESFPLTVTSAQKNPTAFYLCASSIWPSQNEQFFGPGTRLTVL.

This clonotype was seen ten or more times. The chain carries TRBV2 and TRBJ1-1; D perhaps matches TRBD1 (5 bases). The V end lost 1 base, the J end lost 1 base, and 7 bases lay between the germline ends. Germline assignment: CDR1 SNHLY and CDR2 FYNNEI. The CDR3 sequence is 14 residues long. CDR3 sequence (DNA): TGTGCCAGCAGTGAAGGGAGGGGGAACACTGAAGCTTTCTTT. It yields the protein CASSEGRGNTEAFF. Full variable domain (missing parts from reference TRBV2 and TRBJ1-1): EPEVTQTPSHQVTQMGQEVILRCVPISNHLYFYWYRQILGQKVEFLVSFYNNEISEKSEIFDDQFSVERPDGSNFTLKIRSTKLEDSAMYFCASSEGRGNTEAFFGQGTRLTVV.

To note about this clonotype: A clone one base away is much larger, so this may be a read error. This likely comes from a read error, as the CDR3 has no conserved phenylalanine or tryptophan at its end. The limits of the CDR3 on the DNA are not certain, so only TCRdb's listed CDR3 is given. The V and J genes are TRBV29-1 and TRBJ1-2; the table's TRBD1 call for D was not verified on the DNA. Germline CDR1 is SQVTM and CDR2 is ANQGSEA. The CDR3 comprises 12 residues, both ends counted. The CDR3 region is CSVEGGRDRTYL.

CDR3 amino acids: CASSLGQGGYTF. For the CDR3, the DNA is TGTGCCAGCTCACTTGGACAGGGTGGCTACACCTTC. V and J are TRBV18 and TRBJ1-2, with 8 bases aligning to TRBD1. This CDR3 has 12 residues. Germline trimming cut 4 bases from V and 7 bases from J; bases unmatched to any gene: 2. Germline V gene lookup returns CDR1 KGHSH and CDR2 LQKENI.

V gene TRBV7-9 combines with J gene TRBJ1-2; D is uncertain. Germline values: CDR1 SEHNR, CDR2 FQNEAQ (reference sequence). The CDR3 is 12 amino acids. V was shortened by 5 bases and J by 6 bases, with 10 bases between the two germline ends. The CDR3 sequence is CASSPPADGYTF. The CDR3 nucleotides read TGTGCCAGCAGCCCCCCGGCGGATGGCTACACCTTC.

The chain is built from TRBV20-1 and TRBJ2-2; 8 positions agree with TRBD1. The germline gives CDR1 DFQATT, CDR2 SNEGSKA (reference sequence). CDR3 length: 14 amino acids. V lost 6 bases, J lost 5 bases, and 8 bases stayed unmatched. CDR3 sequence reads: CSALRGLFTGELFF. The DNA for the CDR3 is TGCAGTGCACTCAGGGGGCTGTTTACCGGGGAGCTGTTTTTT.

The CDR3 protein is CASSSGQGLFNEQFF. The CDR3 DNA reads TGTGCCAGCAGTTCGGGACAGGGTTTATTCAATGAGCAGTTCTTC. The chain employs TRBV6-5 and TRBJ2-1; 9 bases map to TRBD1. With V trimmed by 4 bases and J by 6 bases, 7 bases remained unmatched. CDR1 is MNHEY and CDR2 is SVGAGI in the germline V gene. The CDR3 totals 15 residues.

On this clonotype: With a much larger clone just one base away, this may be a read error. V gene TRBV7-6 combines with J gene TRBJ1-4; TRBD1 might be the D (6 bases). In germline, CDR1 is SGHVS, CDR2 FNYEAQ. The CDR3 length is 16 residues. This CDR3 reads CTSSYYLTGNGEKLFF. The CDR3 bases are TGTACCAGCAGCTACTATTTGACAGGCAACGGTGAAAAACTGTTTTTT. The variable domain in full, completed from reference TRBV7-6 and TRBJ1-4, reads GAGVSQSPRYKVTKRGQDVALRCDPISGHVSLYWYRQALGQGPEFLTYFNYEAQQDKSGLPNDRFSAERPEGSISTLTIQRTEQRDSAMYRCTSSYYLTGNGEKLFFGSGTQLSVL.

The V call is TRBV6-6, the J call TRBJ1-2, with a possible D match to TRBD1 (5 bases). The CDR3 consists of 13 residues. V gave up 6 bases and J gave up 4 bases, with 12 bases separating them. Germline V gives CDR1 MNHNY, CDR2 SVGAGI (reference sequence). This chain's CDR3 is CASSAPGGYGYTF. CDR3 nucleotide sequence: TGTGCCAGCAGCGCCCCCGGGGGCTATGGCTACACCTTC.

V usage is TRBV4-2 and J usage is TRBJ2-1; D may be TRBD2 (6 bases). The V end lost 1 base, the J end lost 12 bases, and 13 bases lay between the germline ends. The CDR3 length is 13 residues. Per germline, CDR1 LGHNA and CDR2 YNFKEQ. This CDR3 is CASSQGAGTLQFF. CDR3 DNA sequence: TGTGCCAGCAGCCAAGGGGCCGGGACTCTGCAGTTCTTC.

This clonotype was seen repeatedly, ten times or more. The chain carries TRBV7-2 and TRBJ2-7; perhaps D is TRBD1 or TRBD2 (6 bases each). The CDR3 spans 14 residues. Trimming removed 4 bases at V and 6 bases at J, with 16 bases between. CDR1 and CDR2 from the germline V gene are SGHTA and FQGNSA. As DNA, the CDR3 is TGTGCCAGCAGCTCCCAGGGGACTTCAGGCGAGCAGTACTTC. Translated: CASSSQGTSGEQYF.

This clonotype was counted at least ten times. V gene TRBV6-2 or TRBV6-3 combines with J gene TRBJ1-1; no definite D call. The V gene's germline CDR1 is MNHEY and CDR2 SVGEGT. This CDR3 region has 13 residues. Trimming stripped 7 bases from V and 5 bases from J, with 14 bases between. In DNA, the CDR3 is TGTGCCAGCATTCTCTTGGGGAATACTGAAGCTTTCTTT. Protein sequence: CASILLGNTEAFF.

This clonotype appeared many times. J is TRBJ1-1 and V is TRBV28; 10 positions match TRBD1. J gave up 10 bases and V 7 bases, and 12 bases lay outside the gene matches. The CDR3 has 14 residues. Germline V CDR1 and CDR2: MDHEN, SYDVKM. The CDR3 DNA reads TGTGCCAGCACGACCGACAGGGGGCGAATGGGAGCTTTCTTT. It specifies CASTTDRGRMGAFF.

This clonotype came up a few times. The genes are TRBV29-1 and TRBJ2-1; 7 bases map to TRBD1. Germline CDR1 is SQVTM and CDR2 is ANQGSEA. Trimming cost V 3 bases and J 7 bases; bases outside gene matches: 9. The CDR3 is made up of 14 amino acids. The chain's CDR3 is CSVDGQGVRNEQFF. The CDR3 DNA reads TGCAGCGTTGATGGGCAGGGGGTTAGGAATGAGCAGTTCTTC.

This clonotype was recorded at least ten times. This rearrangement joins TRBV4-1 to TRBJ2-1; weak D call: TRBD2 (6 bases). CDR1 and CDR2 (germline): MGHRA, YSYEKL. This CDR3 has 17 amino acids. Trimming cost V 0 bases and J 0 bases, with 12 bases left between them. Here the CDR3 reads CASSQETSQYSYNEQFF. The DNA for the CDR3 is TGCGCCAGCAGCCAAGAGACTAGTCAGTACTCCTACAATGAGCAGTTCTTC.

This clonotype was counted many times. The chain uses TRBV14 and TRBJ1-1; D is unresolved. The germline V gene has CDR1 SGHDN and CDR2 FVKESK. There are 13 residues in the CDR3. Trimming shortened V by 4 bases and J by 1 base, and 7 bases separated the two germline ends. The CDR3: CASSPFKNTEAFF. The CDR3 nucleotides read TGTGCCAGCAGCCCCTTCAAGAACACTGAAGCTTTCTTT. Combining the CDR3 with reference TRBV14 and TRBJ1-1 gives the whole variable domain EAGVTQFPSHSVIEKGQTVTLRCDPISGHDNLYWYRRVMGKEIKFLLHFVKESKQDESGMPNNRFLAERTGGTYSTLKVQPAELEDSGVYFCASSPFKNTEAFFGQGTRLTVV.